This T cell receptor (beta chain) appears in the sequencing data of a study of beta chain features in type 1 diabetes. Study-level information: Age, gender and cell yields were similar between patients and healthy donors. Sorted cells, roughly 98,000,000 in number, were examined across all samples. Study-wide results and caveats: Moderate but significant shortening of TCRB CDR3s was recorded in all four CD4+ subsets from Type 1 diabetes patients. Overrepresentation of cells with high TCR expression could result from cDNA sequencing.

The investigators reverse transcribed all of the isolated RNA, so they sequenced expressed TCRB transcripts. Profiling relied on immunoSEQ multiplex PCR, and the TCRdb table lists in-frame clones only, not all of them. Of 200,000 to 250,000 clones detected, about 11% appear once; the ten largest clones hold 1% to 1.5%. With 4 bases removed from V and 2 bases from J, the gap between germline ends came to 8 bases. Germline CDR1 and CDR2: MDHEN and SYDVKM. The CDR3 covers 13 residues. As concerns this clone: Its cognate antigen is unknown. Distinct nucleotide sequences in the sample also encode this CDR3.

This chain uses TRBV28 with TRBJ2-5; no clear D. This TCR came from a man younger than 35 in good health. Sequencing input: central memory CD4+ T cells from blood. CDR3 amino acids: CASSSSGQETQYF. The CDR3 coding sequence is TGTGCCAGCAGTTCGTCCGGACAAGAGACCCAGTACTTC.